The TCR beta chain under discussion was sequenced for a study of cytomegalovirus exposure and HLA in healthy donors. CDR3 length equals 12 residues. V was pared by 5 bases and J by 5 bases, with 10 bases between. In germline, CDR1 is SQVTM, CDR2 ANQGSEA. Study-level results: According to reports, the classifier identified cytomegalovirus status with high specificity and sensitivity.

This PCR relied on a set of 60 Vbeta primers and 13 Jbeta primers. TCRdb's table, derived via immunoSEQ multiplex PCR, lists solely in-frame clones and lacks some. Its listing shows 140,000 to 150,000 clones. On this clone itself: Its target is not known.

Sequenced material: PBMCs. The source is a male donor in good health and CMV-seronegative. V gene TRBV29-1 combines with J gene TRBJ2-4, with D possibly TRBD2 on 5 matching bases. DNA of the CDR3: TGCAGCGTTCGATCCGGGGAAAACATTCAGTACTTC. Its protein product is CSVRSGENIQYF.